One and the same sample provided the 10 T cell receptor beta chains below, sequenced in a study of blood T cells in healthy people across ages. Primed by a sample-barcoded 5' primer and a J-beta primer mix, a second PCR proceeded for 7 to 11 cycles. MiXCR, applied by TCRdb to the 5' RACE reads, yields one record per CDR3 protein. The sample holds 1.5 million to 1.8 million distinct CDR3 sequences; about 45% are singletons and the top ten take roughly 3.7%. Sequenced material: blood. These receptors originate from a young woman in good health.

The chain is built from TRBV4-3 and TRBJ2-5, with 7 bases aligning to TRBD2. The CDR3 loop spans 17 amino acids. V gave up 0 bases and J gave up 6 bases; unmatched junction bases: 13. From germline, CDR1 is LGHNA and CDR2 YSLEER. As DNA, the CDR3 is TGCGCCAGCAGCCAAGAAATCCTAACGGGAGGTAGGAAGACCCAGTACTTC. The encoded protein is CASSQEILTGGRKTQYF.

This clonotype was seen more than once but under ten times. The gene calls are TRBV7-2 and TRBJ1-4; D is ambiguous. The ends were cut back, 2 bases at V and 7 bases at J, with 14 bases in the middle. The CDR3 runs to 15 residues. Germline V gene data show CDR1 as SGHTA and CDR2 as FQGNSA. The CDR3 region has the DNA TGTGCCAGCAGCTTATACTCCAGCCGGAGTGAAAAACTGTTTTTT. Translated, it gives CASSLYSSRSEKLFF.

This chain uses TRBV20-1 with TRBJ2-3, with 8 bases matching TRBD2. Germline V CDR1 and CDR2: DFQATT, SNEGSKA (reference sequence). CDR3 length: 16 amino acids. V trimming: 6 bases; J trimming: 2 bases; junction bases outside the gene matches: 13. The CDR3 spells CSASARAGGPTDTQYF. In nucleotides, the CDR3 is TGCAGTGCGTCAGCACGGGCGGGAGGCCCCACAGATACGCAGTATTTT.

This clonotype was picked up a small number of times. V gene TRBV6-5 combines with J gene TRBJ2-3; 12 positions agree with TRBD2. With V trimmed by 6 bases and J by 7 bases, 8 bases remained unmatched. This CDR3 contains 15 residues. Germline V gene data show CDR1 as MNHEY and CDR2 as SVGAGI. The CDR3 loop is CASRPTSGRSNTQYF. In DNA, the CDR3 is TGTGCCAGCAGGCCGACTAGCGGGAGAAGTAATACGCAGTATTTT.

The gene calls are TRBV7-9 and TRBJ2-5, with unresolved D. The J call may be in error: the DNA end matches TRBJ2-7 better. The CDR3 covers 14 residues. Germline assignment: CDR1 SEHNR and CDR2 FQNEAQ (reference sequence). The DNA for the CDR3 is TGTGCCAGCAGCTTTGACTGGTTAATAAGCGAGCAGTACTTC. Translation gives CASSFDWLISEQYF.

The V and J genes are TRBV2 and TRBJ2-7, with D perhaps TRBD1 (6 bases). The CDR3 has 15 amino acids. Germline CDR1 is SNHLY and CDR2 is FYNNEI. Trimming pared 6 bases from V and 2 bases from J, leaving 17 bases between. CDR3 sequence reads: CASREDRGVPYEQYF. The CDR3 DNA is TGTGCCAGCAGGGAGGACAGAGGAGTTCCCTACGAGCAGTACTTC.

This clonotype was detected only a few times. CDR3 in amino acids: CASSLEGSRDYNEQFF. CDR3 DNA sequence: TGTGCCAGCAGCTTGGAGGGTAGCCGTGATTACAATGAGCAGTTCTTC. This chain joins TRBV5-6 and TRBJ2-1; the D is unclear. The CDR3 length is 16 residues. V was shortened by 0 bases and J by 4 bases, with 14 bases between the two germline ends. CDR1 is SGHDT, CDR2 YYEEEE, per germline.

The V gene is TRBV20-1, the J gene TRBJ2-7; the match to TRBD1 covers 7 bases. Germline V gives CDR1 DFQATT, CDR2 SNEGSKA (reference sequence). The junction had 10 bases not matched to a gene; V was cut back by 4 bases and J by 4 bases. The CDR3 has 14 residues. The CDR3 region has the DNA TGCAGTGCTACCACCGGGACAGTGAATTACGAGCAGTACTTC. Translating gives CSATTGTVNYEQYF.

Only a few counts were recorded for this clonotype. In DNA, the CDR3 is TGTGCCAGTAGTATGAGGGGGAGGGCAGATACGCAGTATTTT. It specifies CASSMRGRADTQYF. V gene TRBV19 combines with J gene TRBJ2-3; perhaps TRBD2 as D (7 bases). V lost 3 bases and J 4 bases, leaving 11 bases between the germline ends. The germline V gene has CDR1 LNHDA and CDR2 SQIVND (reference sequence). The CDR3 sequence is 14 residues long.

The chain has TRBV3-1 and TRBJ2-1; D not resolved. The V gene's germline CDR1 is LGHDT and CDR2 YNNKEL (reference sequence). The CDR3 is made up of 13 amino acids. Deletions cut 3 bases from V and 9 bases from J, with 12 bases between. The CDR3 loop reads CASSHPVVPEQFF. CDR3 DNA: TGTGCCAGCAGCCACCCAGTTGTGCCTGAGCAGTTCTTC.